A single sample gave rise to the 7 T cell receptor beta chains below, sequenced in a study of blood T cell repertoires in COVID-19. Clones were read by immunoSEQ multiplex PCR, and TCRdb kept only the in-frame ones, dropping some. The profile shows 100,000 or so clones, roughly 80% of them singletons. What was sequenced was peripheral blood. The receptors were gathered from a man aged 65 to 85 with active or convalescent COVID-19.

This clone is a singleton in its sample. The chain employs TRBV28 and TRBJ2-7, with 7 bases aligning to TRBD1. After removal of 6 bases from V and 3 bases from J, the junction contained 2 bases not matched to a gene. This CDR3 is 12 amino acids long. Germline CDR1 is MDHEN and CDR2 is SYDVKM. In nucleotides, the CDR3 is TGTGCCAGCAGCCGACAGGGCTACGAGCAGTACTTC. This gives the protein CASSRQGYEQYF.

This clone was seen a handful of times. The chain carries TRBV9 and TRBJ1-4; tentatively, D is TRBD1 (5 bases). The V and J ends lost 0 bases and 5 bases respectively, with 17 bases between them. The CDR3 covers 17 residues. The germline gives CDR1 SGDLS, CDR2 YYNGEE. The CDR3 sequence: CASSVEGWGLLNEKLFF. The CDR3 DNA reads TGTGCCAGCAGCGTAGAAGGGTGGGGACTCCTGAATGAAAAACTGTTTTTT.

V usage is TRBV10-3 and J usage is TRBJ1-2; D uncertain. Germline CDR1 and CDR2: ENHRY and SYGVKD. The CDR3 length is 11 residues. Trimming pared 4 bases from V and 9 bases from J, leaving 9 bases between. CDR3 region: CAISADYSYTF. CDR3 DNA sequence: TGTGCCATCAGTGCGGACTACAGCTACACCTTC.

This chain joins TRBV28 and TRBJ1-2; 10 bases align to TRBD1. V dropped 4 bases and J dropped 7; count of bases not matched to a gene: 6. Germline CDR1 reads MDHEN; CDR2 reads SYDVKM. The CDR3 consists of 14 residues. The CDR3 sequence is CASSSGQGQGGYTF. The CDR3 DNA reads as TGTGCCAGCAGTTCGGGACAGGGGCAGGGTGGCTACACCTTC.

This rearrangement joins TRBV7-9 to TRBJ2-7; TRBD2 matches 12 bases. Trimming at V came to 4 bases and at J to 4 bases, leaving 2 bases not matched to a gene. Per germline, CDR1 SEHNR and CDR2 FQNEAQ (reference sequence). The CDR3 contains 14 residues. The CDR3 reads CASSSGLAGYEQYF. The CDR3 coding sequence is TGTGCCAGCAGCTCGGGACTAGCGGGTTACGAGCAGTACTTC.

The genes are TRBV4-1 and TRBJ1-5, with D perhaps matching TRBD1 (6 bases). V dropped 4 bases and J dropped 1 base, with 11 bases sitting between them. The CDR3 consists of 15 residues. Per the germline V gene, CDR1 is MGHRA and CDR2 is YSYEKL. The CDR3 loop is CASSPGELSNQPQHF. CDR3 bases: TGCGCCAGCAGCCCAGGGGAACTAAGCAATCAGCCCCAGCATTTT.

The genes are TRBV2 and TRBJ1-5; D unresolved. CDR1 and CDR2 (germline): SNHLY, FYNNEI. The V gene lost 8 bases and the J gene lost 6 bases, with 14 bases spanning the gap. CDR3 length: 13 residues. The CDR3 region is CASGLGSGQPQHF. The CDR3 coding sequence is TGTGCCAGCGGACTGGGAAGCGGTCAGCCCCAGCATTTT.